This is a list of T cell receptor beta chains from one sample in a study of T cell responses to AZD1222 COVID-19 vaccine. Assay used: immunoSEQ multiplex PCR; TCRdb lists only in-frame clones, some missing. Of approximately 99,000 clones in the sample, roughly 89% were seen once. The source material was peripheral blood, sampled on day 0 of MenACWY control vaccination. Every receptor here comes from an adult in good health. The CDR3 runs from the conserved cysteine through the conserved F or W. The D gene is left open where the match is weak. Size tells how often a clone was seen (once, few, many) or the class of an expanded clone, and some rows leave it out.

V gene	D gene	J gene	clone size	CDR3 protein	CDR3 DNA
TRBV28	NA	TRBJ1-3	NA	CASSLDPGAGNTIYF	TGTGCCAGCAGTTTAGACCCTGGGGCTGGAAACACCATATATTTT
TRBV18	TRBD1	TRBJ1-1	NA	CASSPMGQGNTEAFF	TGTGCCAGCTCACCAATGGGACAGGGAAACACTGAAGCTTTCTTT
TRBV5-6	TRBD1	TRBJ1-5	NA	CASSYGQGGQPQHF	TGTGCCAGCAGCTACGGACAGGGAGGACAGCCCCAGCATTTT
TRBV28	TRBD1	TRBJ1-4	NA	CASSPPGTGVANEKLFF	TGTGCCAGCAGTCCCCCCGGGACAGGGGTGGCTAATGAAAAACTGTTTTTT
TRBV4-1	TRBD1	TRBJ2-5	NA	CASSQGKKGAGFETQYF	TGCGCCAGCAGCCAAGGGAAGAAGGGGGCGGGTTTTGAGACCCAGTACTTC
TRBV30	NA	TRBJ1-2	NA	CAWKAPDRLRGYGYTF	TGTGCCTGGAAGGCCCCCGACAGGTTGCGAGGCTATGGCTACACCTTC
TRBV7-3	NA	TRBJ1-5	NA	CASSRSRASLNQPQHF	TGTGCCAGCAGCCGATCGAGGGCCAGCCTGAATCAGCCCCAGCATTTT
TRBV4-2	TRBD1	TRBJ1-1	once	CASSRGTAYTEAFF	TGTGCCAGCAGCCGTGGGACAGCTTACACTGAAGCTTTCTTT
TRBV18	TRBD1	TRBJ1-4	NA	CASSPPGTGGSGEKLFF	TGTGCCAGCTCACCACCCGGGACAGGGGGTTCAGGAGAAAAACTGTTTTTT
TRBV6-5	NA	TRBJ1-1	NA	CASSSPGEAFF	TGTGCCAGCAGTTCACCGGGGGAAGCTTTCTTT
TRBV6-4	TRBD2	TRBJ2-1	NA	CASSDSSGGANEQFF	TGTGCCAGCAGTGACTCGAGCGGGGGGGCCAATGAGCAGTTCTTC
TRBV5-1	TRBD1	TRBJ1-1	NA	CASSKGTGAPMNTEAFF	TGCGCCAGCAGCAAAGGGACAGGGGCCCCTATGAACACTGAAGCTTTCTTT
TRBV7-9	NA	TRBJ2-2	NA	CASINLDSPRSTGELFF	TGTGCCAGCATTAACTTGGACAGTCCCAGAAGCACCGGGGAGCTGTTTTTT
TRBV30	NA	TRBJ1-1	NA	CAWSVSGLDKAFF	TGTGCCTGGAGTGTAAGCGGCCTAGATAAAGCTTTCTTT
TRBV4-1	NA	TRBJ2-3	NA	CASSHRDAAFTDTQYF	TGCGCCAGCAGCCACCGGGACGCCGCTTTCACAGATACGCAGTATTTT
TRBV18	TRBD1	TRBJ1-1	NA	CASSPGRGPQDTEAFF	TGTGCCAGCTCACCAGGTAGGGGGCCCCAGGACACTGAAGCTTTCTTT
TRBV11-2	TRBD1	TRBJ1-2	NA	CASSLGAGGVNYGYTF	TGTGCCAGCAGCCTAGGAGCAGGGGGAGTTAACTATGGCTACACCTTC
TRBV28	TRBD1	TRBJ1-2	NA	CASSSQGAGKNYGYTF	TGTGCCAGCAGTTCTCAGGGGGCAGGGAAAAACTATGGCTACACCTTC
TRBV11-3	TRBD1	TRBJ1-6	NA	CASSTGTDSPLHF	TGTGCCAGCAGCACCGGGACAGATTCACCCCTCCACTTT
TRBV7-8	TRBD2	TRBJ2-2	NA	CASSSRRGVTGELFF	TGTGCCAGCAGCTCCCGGCGGGGGGTTACCGGGGAGCTGTTTTTT
TRBV2	NA	TRBJ2-2	NA	CASTTRMGGGQTGELFF	TGTGCCAGCACGACCCGGATGGGAGGGGGCCAGACCGGGGAGCTGTTTTTT
TRBV19	NA	TRBJ2-3	NA	CASSISLLGTDTQYF	TGTGCCAGTAGTATCTCGCTCCTCGGCACAGATACGCAGTATTTT
TRBV5-1	NA	TRBJ2-1	NA	CASSLVSGNTYNEQFF	TGCGCCAGCAGCTTGGTTTCCGGGAACACTTACAATGAGCAGTTCTTC
TRBV6-1	NA	TRBJ2-1	once	CASSEVGGSYNEQFF	TGTGCCAGCAGTGAAGTCGGGGGTTCCTACAATGAGCAGTTCTTC
TRBV4-2	NA	TRBJ1-2	NA	CASSQEGRGDYGYTF	TGTGCCAGCAGCCAAGAAGGCCGGGGTGATTATGGCTACACCTTC
TRBV27	NA	TRBJ2-7	NA	CASSFGVWDEQYF	TGTGCCAGCAGTTTCGGGGTTTGGGACGAGCAGTACTTC
TRBV6-1	TRBD2	TRBJ2-7	NA	CASSEQGIAGNEEQYF	TGTGCCAGCAGCGAACAGGGAATAGCGGGGAATGAAGAGCAGTACTTC
TRBV29-1	TRBD1	TRBJ1-5	once	CSIVTGDPNQPQHF	TGCAGCATCGTCACAGGGGACCCCAATCAGCCCCAGCATTTT
TRBV25-1	NA	TRBJ1-2	NA	CASSDLGQGPSSGYTF	TGTGCCAGCAGTGATTTAGGGCAGGGGCCATCCAGTGGCTACACCTTC
TRBV30	TRBD1	TRBJ2-7	NA	CAGNRDSTYEQYF	TGTGCCGGAAACCGGGACAGCACCTACGAGCAGTACTTC
TRBV18	NA	TRBJ2-7	NA	CASSPLPATLAYEQYF	TGTGCCAGCTCACCCCTACCCGCTACTCTGGCCTACGAGCAGTACTTC
TRBV4-3	NA	TRBJ1-2	NA	CASSLTHLSGYTF	TGCGCCAGCAGCCTGACGCATCTGAGTGGCTACACCTTC
TRBV5-1	NA	TRBJ1-2	NA	CAGLSGERYGYTF	TGCGCCGGCCTCTCGGGGGAGAGGTATGGCTACACCTTC
TRBV7-6	TRBD1	TRBJ2-2	NA	CASSLRARGHTGELFF	TGTGCCAGCAGCTTACGGGCCAGGGGGCACACCGGGGAGCTGTTTTTT
TRBV5-4	NA	TRBJ1-6	NA	CASSSRGEGVHNSPLHF	TGTGCCAGCAGCTCCCGAGGCGAGGGGGTGCATAATTCACCCCTCCACTTT
TRBV14	NA	TRBJ2-7	NA	CASSVRAGSSYEQYF	TGTGCCAGCAGCGTTAGAGCGGGTTCCTCCTACGAGCAGTACTTC
TRBV6-5	NA	TRBJ1-2	NA	CASVEPVLGGYTF	TGTGCCAGCGTAGAGCCGGTCTTAGGGGGCTACACCTTC
TRBV2	NA	TRBJ1-5	few	CASSEPGRVNQPQHF	TGTGCCAGCAGCGAACCCGGGCGAGTCAATCAGCCCCAGCATTTT
TRBV11-2	NA	TRBJ2-3	NA	CASSLTAQGQATSTDTQYF	TGTGCCAGCAGCTTAACGGCCCAGGGGCAGGCCACTAGCACAGATACGCAGTATTTT
TRBV5-5	NA	TRBJ1-4	NA	CASSLGHSATNEKLFF	TGTGCCAGCAGCTTGGGACACTCCGCAACTAATGAAAAACTGTTTTTT
TRBV7-2	NA	TRBJ1-1	NA	CASSPGRHTEAFF	TGTGCCAGCAGCCCGGGACGGCACACTGAAGCTTTCTTT
TRBV7-8	NA	TRBJ1-5	NA	CASSLILTGPGGSNQPQHF	TGTGCCAGCAGCTTAATCCTCACAGGCCCTGGAGGCAGCAATCAGCCCCAGCATTTT
TRBV7-2	NA	TRBJ1-2	NA	CASSLRTENYGYTF	TGTGCCAGCAGCTTGAGGACGGAAAACTATGGCTACACCTTC
TRBV10-2	NA	TRBJ1-5	NA	CASSERSGNQPQHF	TGCGCCAGCAGTGAAAGGTCCGGCAATCAGCCCCAGCATTTT
TRBV28	NA	TRBJ1-3	once	CASSLMGALSGNTIYF	TGTGCCAGCAGTTTAATGGGGGCCCTCTCTGGAAACACCATATATTTT
TRBV7-2	NA	TRBJ1-2	NA	CASSSIGGPNYGYTF	TGTGCCAGCAGCTCTATTGGGGGTCCTAACTATGGCTACACCTTC
TRBV27	NA	TRBJ2-7	NA	CASSSSYEQYF	TGTGCCAGCAGTTCTTCCTACGAGCAGTACTTC
TRBV28	NA	TRBJ1-5	NA	CASSVQAQPQHF	TGTGCCAGCTCGGTCCAGGCCCAGCCCCAGCATTTT
TRBV6-6	NA	TRBJ1-5	NA	CASSYQGSKYQPQHF	TGTGCCAGCAGTTACCAAGGGAGTAAGTATCAGCCCCAGCATTTT
TRBV5-4	NA	TRBJ2-7	NA	CASSHPDHYEQYF	TGTGCCAGCAGCCACCCGGACCACTACGAGCAGTACTTC
TRBV9	NA	TRBJ1-2	NA	CASKRAGANYGYTF	TGTGCCAGCAAGAGGGCGGGGGCTAACTATGGCTACACCTTC
TRBV7-2	TRBD2	TRBJ2-1	NA	CASRRGLAGREQFF	TGTGCCAGCAGAAGGGGACTAGCGGGGCGGGAGCAGTTCTTC
TRBV5-8	NA	TRBJ1-5	few	CASSGGLSNQPQHF	TGTGCCAGCAGCGGGGGGCTGAGCAATCAGCCCCAGCATTTT
TRBV6-5	TRBD1	TRBJ1-5	NA	CASSLSGGHQPQHF	TGTGCCAGCAGCCTTTCAGGGGGCCATCAGCCCCAGCATTTT